Many counts were recorded for the clone carrying this TCR beta chain. Antigen: not known. This entry belongs to a study of CD8 T cells in ankylosing spondylitis. Study conclusions and caveats: Disease-linked clones proved CD8+ and comparatively uncommon in peripheral blood. Reports of some motif variants in reactive arthritis synovial fluid and blood predate this one.

A single record per CDR3 protein comes from TCRdb applying MiXCR to the 5' RACE reads. The sample includes under 200,000 distinct CDR3 sequences, around a tenth of them seen just once. This CDR3 has 13 amino acids. From germline, CDR1 is SGHVS and CDR2 FNYEAQ. Trimming at V came to 2 bases and at J to 5 bases, leaving 2 bases not matched to a gene. The specimen sequenced was blood, either unsorted or a sorted T cell fraction (not recorded which). The rearrangement links TRBV7-6 to TRBJ2-7; TRBD2 matches 8 bases. This receptor was obtained from a male donor with ankylosing spondylitis or in good health (not recorded which). CDR3 in DNA: TGTGCCAGCAGCTTAATAGCGGGAAACGAGCAGTACTTC. It is translated as CASSLIAGNEQYF.